The sequence of this T cell receptor (beta chain) was determined in a study of read filtering for tumor transcriptome and immune sequencing. Study-wide context: Whole-transcriptome libraries were prepared after DNase treatment. Whole-study results and caveats: About 80% of IR-seq clonotypes had a single read, yet these held approximately 3.7% of reads. This fraction held mixed bone marrow immune cells after CD138-negative sorting.

Germline V gene lookup returns CDR1 MDHEN and CDR2 SYDVKM. V dropped 5 bases and J dropped 3; count of bases not matched to a gene: 9. This CDR3 is built from 15 residues. Molecular barcoded adaptors covering alpha/delta and beta/gamma chains were used on 400 to 450 ng RNA. TCRdb fed the reads into MiXCR, producing one record per CDR3 protein. The data show about 46,000 distinct CDR3 sequences, less than 20% seen once. This clonotype has ten or more counts. Its antigen is currently unknown. The V and J genes are TRBV28 and TRBJ2-7, with 8 bases fitting TRBD1. This receptor was taken from a donor at least 40 years old with multiple myeloma. The sample was a population of CD138-negative cells sorted from bone marrow. In nucleotides, the CDR3 is TGTGCCAGCAGTAAAATTACAGGGGGTCGCTACGAGCAGTACTTC. It is translated as CASSKITGGRYEQYF.